The subject of this entry is one TCR beta chain. This sample stems from a study of OX40 agonist ivuxolimab in advanced cancers. Repertoires were generated with immunoSEQ multiplex PCR, while TCRdb's copy carries only in-frame clones and drops some. The sample lists under 65,000 clones; roughly nine tenths were seen once. This sequence was found in an adult with an advanced solid tumor such as melanoma, head and neck, liver or kidney cancer. The source was CD4+ or CD8+ T cells sorted from blood, collected in a trial of the OX40 agonist ivuxolimab.

Here the CDR3 reads CASSKKDRSDPHNQPQHF. CDR3 bases: TGTGCCAGCAGCAAGAAAGACAGGTCGGACCCACATAATCAGCCCCAGCATTTT. The chain links TRBV21-1 to TRBJ1-5; TRBD1 reflects the table's D call only, with no check against the DNA. TRBV21-1 is described as a pseudogene. This CDR3 comprises 18 residues.